The next 17 T cell receptor beta chains were all read from a single sample in a study of blood T cell repertoires in COVID-19. Here immunoSEQ multiplex PCR was the method, and the copy in TCRdb shows in-frame clones only, minus some. In the table there are about 250,000 clones, 89% of which are singletons. Sequenced: peripheral blood. These TCRs come from a woman in her thirties or forties who had recovered from COVID-19.

The V call is TRBV11-2, the J call TRBJ2-7; TRBD1 might be the D (6 bases). Trimming pared 4 bases from V and 3 bases from J, leaving 7 bases between. The CDR3 runs 12 residues. The germline V gene has CDR1 SGHAT and CDR2 FQNNGV. For the CDR3, the DNA is TGTGCCAGCAGCTCGGACAGCTACGAGCAGTACTTC. Translation gives CASSSDSYEQYF.

This clone was seen a few times. The gene calls are TRBV6-5 and TRBJ1-1, with D tentatively TRBD1 (5 bases). Germline assignment: CDR1 MNHEY and CDR2 SVGAGI. The CDR3 loop spans 14 amino acids. V lost 2 bases and J lost 4, with 11 bases in between. CDR3 in amino acids: CASSYLGGGTEAFF. Here the CDR3 DNA reads TGTGCCAGCAGTTACCTCGGGGGTGGCACTGAAGCTTTCTTT.

The chain is built from TRBV18 and TRBJ2-7; 7 positions agree with TRBD1. Germline CDR1 is KGHSH and CDR2 is LQKENI. The CDR3 consists of 15 residues. Germline trimming cut 3 bases from V and 7 bases from J; bases unmatched to any gene: 12. The CDR3 nucleotides read TGTGCCAGCTCACCGGCTGGGTCAGGGGGAGAAGAGCAGTACTTC. Protein product: CASSPAGSGGEEQYF.

This clone was detected only once. The chain joins TRBV28 to TRBJ1-1; no definite D call. This CDR3 comprises 15 residues. Looked up from germline, CDR1 is MDHEN and CDR2 is SYDVKM. Between the trimmed V and J ends, which lost 8 bases and 7 bases, there was a span of 23 bases. The CDR3 loop reads CASLSLSEGTLEAFF. CDR3 DNA sequence: TGTGCCAGCCTCAGTTTAAGCGAAGGCACCCTTGAAGCTTTCTTT.

The chain couples TRBV11-3 to TRBJ2-5; D not certain. Trimming pared 8 bases from V and 3 bases from J, leaving 10 bases between. The CDR3 is 12 amino acids. CDR1 is SGHNT and CDR2 is YENEEA in the germline V gene. CDR3 loop: CASGQPKETQYF. CDR3 nucleotides: TGTGCCAGCGGGCAGCCCAAAGAGACCCAGTACTTC.

V and J are TRBV28 and TRBJ1-2; a possible D gene is TRBD1 (5 bases). Trimming stripped 4 bases from V and 5 bases from J, with 20 bases between. Germline V gene data show CDR1 as MDHEN and CDR2 as SYDVKM. The CDR3 consists of 16 residues. The CDR3 protein is CASSSGQAGGHYGYTF. The CDR3 nucleotides read TGTGCCAGCAGTTCCGGGCAAGCTGGCGGACATTATGGCTACACCTTC.

This sequence joins TRBV6-2 or TRBV6-3 and TRBJ2-5, with TRBD1 matching 8 bases. V shed 4 bases and J 5 bases; nucleotides not matched to a gene: 9. The CDR3 is 15 amino acids. Germline CDR1 is MNHEY and CDR2 is SVGEGT. CDR3 nucleotide sequence: TGTGCCAGCAGTTGGCCTAGGACAGGGAAGGAGACCCAGTACTTC. It translates to CASSWPRTGKETQYF.

This clone was seen a single time. The CDR3 protein is CASGWTEETQYF. Written as DNA, the CDR3 is TGTGCCAGCGGGTGGACAGAAGAGACCCAGTACTTC. This rearrangement joins TRBV2 to TRBJ2-5; D is possibly TRBD1 (6 bases). With 8 bases removed from V and 3 bases from J, the gap between germline ends came to 10 bases. The CDR3 runs to 12 residues. Germline values: CDR1 SNHLY, CDR2 FYNNEI.

The genes are TRBV3-1 (or the pseudogene TRBV3-2) and TRBJ1-1; 10 nucleotides align to TRBD1. V shed 6 bases and J 4 bases; nucleotides not matched to a gene: 8. The CDR3 totals 15 residues. Looked up from germline, CDR1 is LGHDT and CDR2 is YNNKEL (reference sequence). The CDR3 sequence: CASSQRTGGGTEAFF. In DNA, the CDR3 is TGTGCCAGCAGTCAACGGACAGGGGGAGGCACTGAAGCTTTCTTT.

The CDR3 nucleotides are TGTGCCAGCAGATCCCTTGGGGGCGCCGAGTTTGGCTACACCTTC. It encodes CASRSLGGAEFGYTF. The V and J genes are TRBV11-1 and TRBJ1-2; perhaps TRBD1 as D (6 bases). With 6 bases removed from V and 7 bases from J, the gap between germline ends came to 21 bases. Germline lookup yields CDR1 SGHAT and CDR2 FQDESV (reference sequence). This CDR3 has 15 residues.

This clone turned up a few times. The rearrangement links TRBV11-2 to TRBJ1-3; the D is unclear. The CDR3 is 10 amino acids. The germline V gene has CDR1 SGHAT and CDR2 FQNNGV. With 3 bases removed from V and 10 bases from J, the gap between germline ends came to 4 bases. Written as DNA, the CDR3 is TGTGCCAGCAGCTTCGAGACCATATATTTT. Its protein is CASSFETIYF.

The J gene is TRBJ2-3, the V gene TRBV7-6; 9 nucleotides match TRBD2. Germline values: CDR1 SGHVS, CDR2 FNYEAQ. The length of the CDR3 is 17 residues. V gave up 4 bases and J gave up 2 bases; unmatched junction bases: 10. This CDR3 is CASSSSSGVGFTDTQYF. The CDR3 DNA reads as TGTGCCAGCAGCTCTTCTAGCGGGGTGGGGTTCACAGATACGCAGTATTTT.

The CDR3, as DNA: TGTGCCAGTAGTATACCAACAGGGTTAGGAAATACGCAGTATTTT. Its translation: CASSIPTGLGNTQYF. The chain links TRBV19 to TRBJ2-3; D is perhaps TRBD1 (6 bases). CDR1 and CDR2 (germline): LNHDA, SQIVND (reference sequence). The V end was cut by 2 bases, the J end by 7 bases, with 16 bases between. The CDR3 loop spans 15 amino acids.

This chain links TRBV28 with TRBJ1-2, with D possibly matching TRBD1 (6 bases). Germline-derived CDR1 and CDR2 are MDHEN and SYDVKM. Between the trimmed V and J ends, which lost 5 bases and 4 bases, there was a span of 8 bases. The CDR3 length is 12 residues. The CDR3, as DNA: TGTGCCAGCAGTCAGGGGCTCTATGGCTACACCTTC. This gives the protein CASSQGLYGYTF.

The chain links TRBV5-4 to TRBJ2-2, with 9 positions matching TRBD2. The CDR3 totals 18 residues. V gave up 4 bases and J gave up 5 bases; unmatched junction bases: 15. From germline, CDR1 is SGHNT and CDR2 YYREEE (reference sequence). The CDR3 reads CASSQVASGARPTGELFF. The CDR3 nucleotides read TGTGCCAGCAGCCAGGTTGCTAGCGGGGCCCGGCCTACCGGGGAGCTGTTTTTT.

The chain links TRBV5-5 to TRBJ1-1; 7 nucleotides agree with TRBD1. This CDR3 comprises 16 residues. V gave up 3 bases and J gave up 4 bases; unmatched junction bases: 12. The germline CDR1 and CDR2 sequences are SGHKS and YYEKEE (reference sequence). The chain's CDR3 is CASSWGYRGKSTEAFF. The DNA of the CDR3 is TGTGCCAGCAGCTGGGGATACAGGGGAAAAAGCACTGAAGCTTTCTTT.

The chain links TRBV12-3 or TRBV12-4 to TRBJ1-2, with 7 nucleotides matching TRBD1. This CDR3 is built from 13 residues. Trimming took 1 base from V and 8 from J; bases not matched to a gene: 4. In nucleotides, the CDR3 is TGTGCCAGCAGTTTAGGGACAGGCGGCGGCTACACCTTC. Protein sequence: CASSLGTGGGYTF.